The 15 T cell receptor beta chains reported below all come from one sample, sequenced in a study of spatial heterogeneity in lung cancer. Time point indicated: sample taken at primary tumor resection. Tumor, nontumor lung or frozen PBMC supplied whole RNA that was sequenced unsorted. TCRdb ran MiXCR on the 5' RACE reads and lists one entry per CDR3 protein. The table records 9,500 to 15,000 distinct CDR3 sequences, approximately 6% of them present only once. The starting material was normal lung tissue next to the tumor, obtained at surgery. These receptors originate from a male donor with early-stage non-small cell lung cancer.

This clonotype was counted at least ten times. Because this beta chain is a stray read in a library intended to capture alpha chains, its abundance should not be given much weight. The gene calls are TRBV20-1 and TRBJ2-3, with 9 bases lining up with TRBD1. J gave up 5 bases and V 5 bases, and 5 bases lay outside the gene matches. CDR3 length: 13 residues. CDR1 DFQATT and CDR2 SNEGSKA come from the germline V gene (reference sequence). CDR3 coding DNA: TGCAGTGCTGAACAGGGGGCAAGAGATACGCAGTATTTT. It translates to CSAEQGARDTQYF.

This clonotype was seen ten or more times. This beta chain is an unintended read in a library built for alpha chains; its size means little. The CDR3 here is CSAQTLTEAFF. In nucleotides, the CDR3 is TGCAGTGCTCAGACCCTCACTGAAGCTTTCTTT. The gene calls are TRBV20-1 and TRBJ1-1; D is undetermined. CDR3 length equals 11 residues. Trimming removed 5 bases from V and 4 bases from J, with 8 bases in between. Germline lookup yields CDR1 DFQATT and CDR2 SNEGSKA (reference sequence).

This clonotype was counted at least ten times. This beta chain is off target for a library built for alpha chains, so its abundance means little. The CDR3, as DNA: TGTGCCAGCAGCTTCCCAGGGAACCTGAACTATGGCTACACCTTC. Amino acid sequence: CASSFPGNLNYGYTF. The rearrangement uses TRBV5-6 and TRBJ1-2, with D possibly TRBD1 on 5 matching bases. The V gene's germline CDR1 is SGHDT and CDR2 YYEEEE. Trimming removed 2 bases from V and 2 bases from J, with 13 bases in between. The CDR3 length is 15 residues.

This clonotype was counted only a few times. Since a much larger clone is just one base distant, this may be a read error. Without the conserved terminal phenylalanine or tryptophan, this CDR3 likely stems from a read error. This beta chain is an off-target read within a library intended for alpha chains, so its frequency means little. The chain carries TRBV29-1 and TRBJ2-1; 7 bases match TRBD2. The CDR3 extends over 14 amino acids. The ends lost 5 bases at V and 5 bases at J; junction bases unmatched: 9. Germline V gives CDR1 SQVTM, CDR2 ANQGSEA. CDR3 region: CSVNPSGMNNEQFS. DNA of the CDR3: TGCAGCGTTAACCCAAGCGGGATGAACAATGAGCAGTTCTCC.

This clonotype was counted a few times. A library prepared for alpha chains yielded this beta chain as an off-target read; its size is of little meaning. The V and J genes are TRBV6-6 and TRBJ2-5, with 8 bases aligning to TRBD2. The CDR3 totals 15 residues. J gave up 9 bases and V 4 bases, and 13 bases lay outside the gene matches. Looked up from germline, CDR1 is MNHNY and CDR2 is SVGAGI (reference sequence). This chain's CDR3 is CASSSSGSKGGAQYF. CDR3 coding DNA: TGTGCCAGCAGTTCCAGCGGGAGTAAGGGGGGGGCCCAGTACTTC.

The table lists this clonotype with many counts. Because the CDR3's place on the DNA is in doubt, the DNA is left out and the CDR3 is given as listed by TCRdb. This beta chain is an unintended read in a library built for alpha chains; its size means little. The V gene is TRBV29-1, the J gene TRBJ2-3; TRBD1 is taken as the D call from the table, unchecked against the DNA. CDR1 and CDR2 from the germline V gene are SQVTM and ANQGSEA. Termini included, the CDR3 measures 15 amino acids. CDR3 amino acids: CSVVRILSGPDTQYF.

There are a few counts of this clonotype. This beta chain is a stray read from a library made for alpha chains; its abundance is not meaningful. The rearrangement uses TRBV4-2 and TRBJ1-1, with TRBD1 as a possible D gene (5 bases). Between the trimmed V and J ends, which lost 4 bases and 10 bases, there was a span of 16 bases. Germline V gene sequence: CDR1 LGHNA, CDR2 YNFKEQ. The CDR3 extends over 13 amino acids. The CDR3: CASSLQQGAGAFF. CDR3 coding DNA: TGTGCCAGCAGCCTACAGCAAGGGGCAGGAGCTTTCTTT.

This clonotype showed up many times. Since it is a stray read in a library aimed at alpha chains, this beta chain has a size that is not meaningful. The V and J genes are TRBV5-5 and TRBJ2-7, with D hard to call. V dropped 0 bases and J dropped 0 bases, with 7 bases sitting between them. The CDR3 covers 14 residues. Germline assignment: CDR1 SGHKS and CDR2 YYEKEE (reference sequence). The CDR3 DNA reads TGTGCCAGCAGCTTGGGGGGTAACTCCTACGAGCAGTACTTC. Protein: CASSLGGNSYEQYF.

With respect to this clonotype: This beta chain is an unintended read in a library built for alpha chains; its size means little. V gene TRBV12-3 or TRBV12-4 combines with J gene TRBJ2-7, with 7 bases aligning to TRBD2. This CDR3 has 15 residues. J was trimmed by 3 bases and V by 3 bases; bases with no gene match: 8. The CDR3 spells CASSFGAGRIYEQYF. The CDR3 nucleotides read TGTGCCAGCAGTTTCGGAGCGGGGCGGATCTACGAGCAGTACTTC.

This clonotype was recorded many times. For a library built for alpha chains, this beta chain is a stray read; little rests on its size. The chain carries TRBV11-2 and TRBJ2-1; weak D call: TRBD2 (5 bases). This CDR3 region has 11 residues. Germline CDR1 is SGHAT and CDR2 is FQNNGV. The V and J ends lost 6 bases and 8 bases respectively, with 8 bases between them. In nucleotides, the CDR3 is TGTGCCAGCAGTCGAGGGTATGAGCAGTTCTTC. Translation: CASSRGYEQFF.

There are many counts of this clonotype. This beta chain is a stray sequence in a library constructed for alpha chains; its clone size is not meaningful. The chain is built from TRBV30 and TRBJ2-5, with D possibly matching TRBD1 (5 bases). Germline values: CDR1 GTSNPN, CDR2 SVGIG (reference sequence). Trimming removed 1 base from V and 5 bases from J, with 5 bases in between. The CDR3 has 11 amino acids. The CDR3 here is CAWSEGETQYF. The CDR3 region has the DNA TGTGCCTGGAGTGAGGGGGAGACCCAGTACTTC.

Ten or more counts support this clonotype. This beta chain slipped into a library made for alpha chains as a stray read, so its size is not meaningful. The chain has TRBV6-6 and TRBJ1-6; 9 nucleotides line up with TRBD1. This CDR3 has 18 amino acids. The junction had 13 bases not matched to a gene; V was cut back by 2 bases and J by 8 bases. Germline CDR1 and CDR2: MNHNY and SVGAGI (reference sequence). The CDR3 nucleotides are TGTGCCAGCAGTTACGAAACAGGGGGCGGTTGGGTTGATTCACCCCTCCACTTT. Residues: CASSYETGGGWVDSPLHF.

This clonotype was counted ten times or more. The size of this beta chain means little, since it is a stray read in a library made for alpha chains. The chain couples TRBV6-6 to TRBJ2-7; possible D gene TRBD1, 8 bases. The V gene lost 5 bases and the J gene lost 4 bases, with 18 bases spanning the gap. The CDR3 loop spans 15 amino acids. Germline V gene sequence: CDR1 MNHNY, CDR2 SVGAGI (reference sequence). The CDR3, as DNA: TGTGCCAGCAGTGGACTAGACAGGGGTTTTTACGAGCAGTACTTC. This sequence encodes CASSGLDRGFYEQYF.

By share of the sample, this clonotype is medium-sized (0.01 to 0.1%). Because this beta chain is a stray read in a library intended to capture alpha chains, its abundance should not be given much weight. The DNA of the CDR3 is TGCAGTGCCGTTCCTCTCCTAGTGGCGGCTCGGAGGGAGCAGTACTTC. It specifies CSAVPLLVAARREQYF. The J gene is TRBJ2-7, the V gene TRBV20-1, with D possibly matching TRBD2 (5 bases). V was cut by 6 bases and J by 7 bases, with 28 bases left in between. In germline, CDR1 is DFQATT, CDR2 SNEGSKA (reference sequence). The CDR3 loop spans 16 amino acids.

In this sample, this clonotype turned up many times. This beta chain represents an off-target read in a library built for alpha chains; its size is of limited meaning. CDR3 protein: CSVGESANVLTF. The CDR3 nucleotides read TGCAGCGTTGGAGAGTCGGCCAACGTCCTGACTTTC. This sequence joins TRBV29-1 and TRBJ2-6; D is undetermined. Per germline, CDR1 SQVTM and CDR2 ANQGSEA. V was trimmed by 4 bases and J by 6 bases, leaving 7 bases between them. This CDR3 has 12 residues.